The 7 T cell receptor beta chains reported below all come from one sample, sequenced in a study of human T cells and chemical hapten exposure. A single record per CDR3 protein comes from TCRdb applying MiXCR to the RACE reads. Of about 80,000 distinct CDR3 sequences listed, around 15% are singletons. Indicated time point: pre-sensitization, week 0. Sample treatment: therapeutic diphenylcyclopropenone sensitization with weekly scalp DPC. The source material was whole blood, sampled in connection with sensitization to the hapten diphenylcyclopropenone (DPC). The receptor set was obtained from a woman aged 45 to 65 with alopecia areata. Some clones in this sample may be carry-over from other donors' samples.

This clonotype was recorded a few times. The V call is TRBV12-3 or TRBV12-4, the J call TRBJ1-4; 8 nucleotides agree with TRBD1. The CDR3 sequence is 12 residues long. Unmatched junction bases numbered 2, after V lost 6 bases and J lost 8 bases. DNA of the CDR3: TGTGCCAGCAGGGGGGACAGGGAAAAACTGTTTTTT. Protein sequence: CASRGDREKLFF.

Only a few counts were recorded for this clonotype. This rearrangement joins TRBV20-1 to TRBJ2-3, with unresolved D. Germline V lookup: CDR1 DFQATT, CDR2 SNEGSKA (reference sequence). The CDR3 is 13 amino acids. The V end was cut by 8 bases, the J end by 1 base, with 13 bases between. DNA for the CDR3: TGCAGTACCCAGCGACGGGGCACAGATACGCAGTATTTT. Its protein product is CSTQRRGTDTQYF.

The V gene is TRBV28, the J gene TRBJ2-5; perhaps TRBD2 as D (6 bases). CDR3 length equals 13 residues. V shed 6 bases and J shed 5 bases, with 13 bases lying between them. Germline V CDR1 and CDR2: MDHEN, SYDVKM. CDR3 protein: CASRDSAGETQYF. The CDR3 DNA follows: TGTGCCAGCAGGGACTCGGCGGGGGAGACCCAGTACTTC.

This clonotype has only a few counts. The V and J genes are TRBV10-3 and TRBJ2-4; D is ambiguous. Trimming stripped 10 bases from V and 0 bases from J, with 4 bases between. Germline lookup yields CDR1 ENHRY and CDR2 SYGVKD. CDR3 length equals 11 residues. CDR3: CATLAKNIQYF. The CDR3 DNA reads TGTGCCACCCTAGCCAAAAACATTCAGTACTTC.

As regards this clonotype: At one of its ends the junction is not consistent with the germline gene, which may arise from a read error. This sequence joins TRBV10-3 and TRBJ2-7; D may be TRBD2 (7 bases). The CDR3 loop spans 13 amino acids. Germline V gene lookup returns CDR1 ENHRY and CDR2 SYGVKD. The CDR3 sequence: CTISDMGGGEQYF. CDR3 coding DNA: TGTACCATCAGTGATATGGGAGGGGGAGAGCAGTACTTC.

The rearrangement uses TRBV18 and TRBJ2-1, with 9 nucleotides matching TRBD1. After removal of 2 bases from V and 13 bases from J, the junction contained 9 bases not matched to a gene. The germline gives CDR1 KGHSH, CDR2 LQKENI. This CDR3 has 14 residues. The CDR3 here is CASSPKGTGMDQFF. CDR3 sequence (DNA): TGTGCCAGCTCACCAAAGGGGACAGGGATGGATCAGTTCTTC.

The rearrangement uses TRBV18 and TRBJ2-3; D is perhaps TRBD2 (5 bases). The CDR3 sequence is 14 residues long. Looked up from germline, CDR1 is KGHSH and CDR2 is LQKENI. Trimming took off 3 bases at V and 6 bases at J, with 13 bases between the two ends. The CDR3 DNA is TGTGCCAGCTCACCGCGGCCGGGATGGGATACGCAGTATTTT. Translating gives CASSPRPGWDTQYF.